This note documents a single T cell receptor beta chain sequence. It has no known antigen specificity. No quality values exist for individual bases; no much larger clone is one base distant. This entry is derived from a study of blood T cell repertoires in COVID-19 (dated by TCRdb to 2018 to 2020). Broadly, across the study: The collaborator samples originated in the United States, Italy and Spain and spanned the acute and convalescent phases of COVID-19. The prospective study material was composed of cDNA or gDNA derived from T cells, B-cell-depleted T cells, or PBMCs. HLA class I and class II types, where available, came from metadata supplied by the sample provider rather than from assay-based typing. A de-identified subject ID, COVID-19 status, age in years and sex were almost always included in the sample metadata. The samples were drawn from two sources: the first 160 participants of the ongoing ImmuneRACE study, and some 1,300 subjects contributed by 6 global collaborators. The dataset comprised deeply sampled blood TCRbeta repertoires from subjects exposed to, actively infected with, or recovered from COVID-19. A freely available public database, intended as a resource for researchers studying the immune response to SARS-CoV-2, is where the repertoires were released. The research as a whole found: The quantity of clinical and demographic metadata differed by source and by participant and was supplied without curation.

The immunoSEQ Assay, a bias-controlled multiplex PCR, was used to amplify TCRbeta CDR3 regions from genomic DNA. Regarding the original processing steps: The number of nucleated cells in each sample was estimated from the amplification of reference gene primers within the assay. To quantify the absolute abundance of each unique TCRbeta CDR3 rearrangement, sequence reads were collapsed and filtered. For each sample, productive Simpson clonality was calculated by taking the square root of Simpson's diversity index across productive rearrangements. TCRdb took this table from immuneACCESS and kept in-frame rearrangements with V and J called. Such tables lack part of the clones; where checked against another copy, unresolved V genes explain under half of the gap, and the rest is unexplained. That table furnishes V, J and clone size, whereas the DNA furnished D and trimming. The sample contains approximately 220,000 clones, just under 90% of them found a single time. The ten biggest clones cover approximately 6% of the sample.

Measured from the cysteine to the phenylalanine, the CDR3 is 16 residues long. The only DNA kept is the CDR3, 48 bases in frame from the first base. The CDR1 and CDR2 encoded by the germline V gene are LGHNA and YNFKEQ. V and J are truncated by 0 bases and 3 bases respectively, leaving an intervening sequence of 15 bases. Samples from volunteer blood donors who had recovered from COVID-19 were contributed by a second Seattle source. The collaborating institutions used their own protocols to collect whole blood in K2EDTA tubes. For TCRbeta analysis, collaborator samples were shipped as frozen whole blood, as isolated PBMCs, or as DNA extracted from either sample type.

This TCR came from a man aged 55 to 70 who had recovered from COVID-19. The sequence is built from TRBV4-2 and TRBJ2-7; the D gene is perhaps TRBD2, on 7 matching bases. Material for sequencing was peripheral blood. The DNA sequence is given as TGTGCCAGCAGCCAAGATCATGGGGGGGCGAACTACGAGCAGTACTTC. Its translation is CASSQDHGGANYEQYF.